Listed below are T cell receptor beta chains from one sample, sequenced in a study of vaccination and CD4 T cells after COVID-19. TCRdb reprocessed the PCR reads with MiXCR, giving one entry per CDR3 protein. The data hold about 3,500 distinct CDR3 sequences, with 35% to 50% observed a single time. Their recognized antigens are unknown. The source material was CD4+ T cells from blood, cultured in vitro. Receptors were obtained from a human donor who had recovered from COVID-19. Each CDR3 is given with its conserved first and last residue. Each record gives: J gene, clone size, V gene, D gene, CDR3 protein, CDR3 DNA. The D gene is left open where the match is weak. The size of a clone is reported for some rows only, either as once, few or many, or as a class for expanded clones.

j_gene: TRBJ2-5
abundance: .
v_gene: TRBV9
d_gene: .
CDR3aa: CASSVEVRGETQYF
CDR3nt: TGTGCCAGCAGCGTAGAGGTCAGGGGAGAGACCCAGTACTTC

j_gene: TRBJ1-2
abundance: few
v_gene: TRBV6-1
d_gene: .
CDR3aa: CASSEAGDYYGYTF
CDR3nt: TGTGCCAGCAGTGAAGCAGGGGACTACTATGGCTACACCTTC

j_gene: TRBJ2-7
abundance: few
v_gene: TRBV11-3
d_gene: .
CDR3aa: CASSLDSGASYEQYF
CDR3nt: TGTGCCAGCAGCTTAGATTCAGGGGCTTCCTACGAGCAGTACTTC

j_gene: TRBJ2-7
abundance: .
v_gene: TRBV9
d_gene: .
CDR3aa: CASMVPGSRYEQYF
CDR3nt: TGTGCCAGCATGGTCCCAGGGTCCCGCTACGAGCAGTACTTC

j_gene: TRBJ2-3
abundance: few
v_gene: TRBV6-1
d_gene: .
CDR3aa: CASSPVAVWTDTQYF
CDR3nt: TGTGCCAGCAGTCCCGTGGCAGTTTGGACAGATACGCAGTATTTT

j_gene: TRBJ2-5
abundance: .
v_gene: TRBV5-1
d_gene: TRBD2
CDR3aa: CASSPGLVTQETQYF
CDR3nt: TGCGCCAGCAGCCCGGGACTAGTAACTCAAGAGACCCAGTACTTC

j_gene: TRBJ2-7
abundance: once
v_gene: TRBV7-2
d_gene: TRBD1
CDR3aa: CASSLGQGLYEQYF
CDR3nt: TGTGCCAGCAGCTTGGGACAGGGACTCTACGAGCAGTACTTC

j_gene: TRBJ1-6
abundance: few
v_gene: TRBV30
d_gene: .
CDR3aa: CAWGRTLVSPLHF
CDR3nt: TGTGCCTGGGGACGGACGTTAGTGTCACCCCTCCACTTT

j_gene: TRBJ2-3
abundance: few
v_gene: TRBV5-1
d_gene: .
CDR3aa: CASSLAQGTDTQYF
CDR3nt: TGCGCCAGCAGCTTGGCCCAGGGGACAGATACGCAGTATTTT

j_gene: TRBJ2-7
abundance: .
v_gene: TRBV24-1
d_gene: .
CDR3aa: CATSAGQGLGEQYF
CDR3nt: TGTGCCACCAGTGCTGGGCAGGGACTGGGCGAGCAGTACTTC

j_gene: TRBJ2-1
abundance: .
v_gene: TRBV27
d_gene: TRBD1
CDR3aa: CASSIKALSTGLGQFF
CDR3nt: TGTGCCAGCAGTATCAAAGCCCTTTCGACAGGGCTGGGGCAGTTCTTC

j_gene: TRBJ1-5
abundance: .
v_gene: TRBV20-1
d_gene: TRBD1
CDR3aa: CSASRQGNQPQHF
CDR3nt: TGCAGTGCTAGCCGACAGGGTAATCAGCCCCAGCATTTT

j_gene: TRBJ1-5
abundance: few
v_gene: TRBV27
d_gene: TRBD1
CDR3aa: CASSLGRGGDQPQHF
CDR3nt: TGTGCCAGCAGTTTAGGAAGAGGGGGCGATCAGCCCCAGCATTTT

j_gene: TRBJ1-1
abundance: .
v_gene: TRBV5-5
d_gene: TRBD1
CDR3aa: CASSVTGGMSTEAFF
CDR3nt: TGTGCCAGCAGCGTAACAGGGGGCATGAGCACTGAAGCTTTCTTT

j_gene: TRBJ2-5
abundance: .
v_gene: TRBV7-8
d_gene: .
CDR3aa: CASSVGGLETQYF
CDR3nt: TGTGCCAGCTCTGTCGGGGGTCTAGAGACCCAGTACTTC

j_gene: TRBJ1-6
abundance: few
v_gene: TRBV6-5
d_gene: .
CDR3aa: CASSSRRGRYSPLHF
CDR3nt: TGTGCCAGCAGTTCTCGTCGGGGGAGGTATTCACCCCTCCACTTT